Below are 5 T cell receptor beta chains sequenced from a single sample in a study of blood T cell repertoires in COVID-19. TCRdb's table, derived via immunoSEQ multiplex PCR, lists solely in-frame clones and lacks some. The sample has roughly 100,000 clones, approximately 86% seen once. Sequences were obtained from peripheral blood. These receptors all stem from an elderly woman with acute or convalescent COVID-19.

V gene TRBV14 combines with J gene TRBJ2-7, with 8 bases matching TRBD2. Unmatched junction bases numbered 14, after V lost 4 bases and J lost 12 bases. This CDR3 comprises 14 residues. From germline, CDR1 is SGHDN and CDR2 FVKESK. The CDR3: CASSPGASGGRGYF. CDR3 DNA: TGTGCCAGCAGCCCCGGGGCCAGCGGGGGCCGGGGGTACTTC.

This chain links TRBV9 with TRBJ2-3; TRBD1 is a possible D gene (7 bases). CDR1 and CDR2 from the germline V gene are SGDLS and YYNGEE. The CDR3 is made up of 14 amino acids. Trimming shortened V by 10 bases and J by 0 bases, and 15 bases separated the two germline ends. As DNA, the CDR3 is TGTGCCTCAGGGGGGCAGGTGAGCACAGATACGCAGTATTTT. Translated: CASGGQVSTDTQYF.

J is TRBJ2-3 and V is TRBV6-4; 11 positions agree with TRBD1. The CDR3 contains 17 residues. The J segment lost 1 base and the V segment lost 2 bases, leaving 5 bases of the junction unmatched. Germline CDR1 MRHNA, CDR2 SNTAGT. This CDR3 is CASSDRGQGAGTDTQYF. CDR3 coding DNA: TGTGCCAGCAGTGACAGAGGACAGGGGGCCGGCACAGATACGCAGTATTTT.

The chain combines TRBV10-3 with TRBJ1-4, with a possible D match to TRBD1 (5 bases). Germline-derived CDR1 and CDR2 are ENHRY and SYGVKD. This CDR3 has 14 amino acids. Trimming pared 5 bases from V and 10 bases from J, leaving 17 bases between. The CDR3 sequence is CAISPDIAGAKLFF. The DNA for the CDR3 is TGTGCCATCAGTCCGGACATTGCCGGAGCAAAACTGTTTTTT.

V and J are TRBV7-9 and TRBJ1-1, with no clear D. Germline values: CDR1 SEHNR, CDR2 FQNEAQ (reference sequence). The CDR3 spans 12 residues. V lost 6 bases and J 6 bases, leaving 11 bases between the germline ends. CDR3 coding DNA: TGTGCCAGCAGTATACTTGGAGCTGAAGCTTTCTTT. Encoded protein: CASSILGAEAFF.